The 21 T cell receptor beta chains listed next were all sequenced from one sample in a study of blood T cells in healthy people across ages. A J-beta primer mix and a sample-barcoded 5' primer were used in a second PCR of roughly 6 to 11 cycles. TCRdb independently ran MiXCR on the 5' RACE reads; one entry per CDR3 protein. This table holds under 800,000 distinct CDR3 sequences, 20% to 25% found once. Sequenced: blood. Receptors originate from a man in his sixties or seventies in good health.

This clonotype was observed a handful of times. This sequence joins TRBV21-1 and TRBJ2-1; the table's D call of TRBD2 was not tested on the DNA. TRBV21-1 is designated a pseudogene. CDR3 length equals 14 residues. CDR3 sequence: CASSSKAPYNEQFF. The CDR3 nucleotides are TGTGCCAGCAGCAGTAAGGCCCCTTACAATGAGCAGTTCTTC.

This clonotype was seen a handful of times. The rearrangement uses TRBV7-6 and TRBJ2-1; 7 nucleotides agree with TRBD1. Germline loops: CDR1 SGHVS, CDR2 FNYEAQ. This CDR3 has 14 residues. Germline trimming cut 4 bases from V and 6 bases from J; bases unmatched to any gene: 6. In DNA, the CDR3 is TGTGCCAGCAGCTCCGGGACAGTACTCAATGAGCAGTTCTTC. Translated: CASSSGTVLNEQFF.

The rearrangement uses TRBV24-1 and TRBJ1-2, with D perhaps TRBD1 (5 bases). CDR3 length: 15 residues. V was cut by 3 bases and J by 2 bases, with 12 bases left in between. In germline, CDR1 is KGHDR, CDR2 SFDVKD. CDR3 region: CATSDQGTENYGYTF. CDR3 DNA: TGTGCCACCAGTGATCAAGGGACGGAGAACTATGGCTACACCTTC.

This clonotype was seen a few times. This chain uses TRBV3-1 with TRBJ1-1; D gene uncertain. This CDR3 is 12 amino acids long. V was clipped by 0 bases and J by 7 bases, with 6 bases between them. Germline-derived CDR1 and CDR2 are LGHDT and YNNKEL (reference sequence). CDR3 loop: CASSQEDGEAFF. The CDR3 DNA follows: TGTGCCAGCAGCCAAGAGGACGGTGAAGCTTTCTTT.

Concerning this clonotype: The junction does not match germline at one end; this may be a read error. The chain employs TRBV5-1 and TRBJ2-1; D gene uncertain. The CDR3 runs 16 residues. The germline CDR1 and CDR2 sequences are SGHRS and YFSETQ. Here the CDR3 reads CASSASGLNSCNEQFF. The CDR3 coding sequence is TGCGCCAGCAGCGCCTCGGGCTTAAACTCCTGCAATGAGCAGTTCTTC.

This chain connects TRBV10-3 to TRBJ1-1, with 7 bases matching TRBD1. The CDR3 totals 14 residues. Germline CDR1 reads ENHRY; CDR2 reads SYGVKD. Unmatched junction bases numbered 6, after V lost 8 bases and J lost 0 bases. CDR3 in amino acids: CAIGAGGLNTEAFF. Here the CDR3 DNA reads TGTGCCATCGGGGCAGGGGGGTTGAACACTGAAGCTTTCTTT.

This chain joins TRBV29-1 and TRBJ2-1; D is ambiguous. Germline CDR1 SQVTM, CDR2 ANQGSEA. V was trimmed by 7 bases and J by 0 bases, leaving 10 bases between them. This CDR3 contains 13 residues. DNA of the CDR3: TGCAGCGCCCTTGTGGGCTCCTACAATGAGCAGTTCTTC. Translating it yields CSALVGSYNEQFF.

This clonotype was found a few times. The chain couples TRBV12-3 or TRBV12-4 to TRBJ1-1; 7 nucleotides agree with TRBD1. Trimming at V came to 1 base and at J to 6 bases, leaving 2 bases not matched to a gene. There are 13 residues in the CDR3. The DNA for the CDR3 is TGTGCCAGCAGTTTAGGACAGGGCGCTGAAGCTTTCTTT. Translating it yields CASSLGQGAEAFF.

This clonotype turned up a few times. The chain joins TRBV7-2 to TRBJ2-5, with TRBD2 as a possible D gene (5 bases). The J call may not be correct, given that the DNA end is closer to TRBJ2-1. The CDR3 covers 14 residues. CDR1 and CDR2 (germline): SGHTA, FQGNSA. As DNA, the CDR3 is TGTGCCAGCAGCTTATCCGGCTACCCGGGGGAGCAGTTCTTC. Translating it yields CASSLSGYPGEQFF.

Note on this clonotype: One base away lies a much larger clone, so this may be a sequencing read error. The rearrangement links TRBV6-1 to TRBJ2-7; D perhaps matches TRBD2 (6 bases). There are 13 residues in the CDR3. The germline gives CDR1 MNHNS, CDR2 SASEGT. In nucleotides, the CDR3 is TGTGCCAGCAGTCCCCCGGAGTGGAGGGAGCAGCACTTC. Its translation: CASSPPEWREQHF.

This clonotype was counted many times. The V and J genes are TRBV20-1 and TRBJ2-2; a weak D match, TRBD1 (6 bases). The CDR3 is 14 residues long. Germline values: CDR1 DFQATT, CDR2 SNEGSKA (reference sequence). Trimming shortened V by 5 bases and J by 4 bases, and 14 bases separated the two germline ends. Here the CDR3 reads CSAHKDSLTGELFF. The CDR3 DNA is TGCAGTGCTCATAAGGACAGTCTCACCGGGGAGCTGTTTTTT.

This chain joins TRBV12-5 and TRBJ1-1; 9 bases match TRBD1. Germline assignment: CDR1 LGHNT and CDR2 FRNRAP. This CDR3 has 12 amino acids. After removal of 1 base from V and 11 bases from J, the junction contained 2 bases not matched to a gene. The CDR3 nucleotides are TGTGCTAGTGGTTTGGGGACAGGGGTCGCTTTCTTT. Its translation: CASGLGTGVAFF. Full variable domain (missing parts from reference TRBV12-5 and TRBJ1-1): DARVTQTPRHKVTEMGQEVTMRCQPILGHNTVFWYRQTMMQGLELLAYFRNRAPLDDSGMPKDRFSAEMPDATLATLKIQPSEPRDSAVYFCASGLGTGVAFFGQGTRLTVV.

The V and J genes are TRBV2 and TRBJ2-7, with D uncertain. The CDR3 runs 15 residues. The germline V gene has CDR1 SNHLY and CDR2 FYNNEI. V lost 2 bases to trimming and J lost 6 bases, with 17 bases between them. The CDR3 protein is CASSERAGTQGEQYF. CDR3 DNA sequence: TGTGCCAGCAGTGAACGGGCAGGCACTCAAGGCGAGCAGTACTTC.

This clonotype was picked up a small number of times. The CDR3 spells CASSEARARFTDTQYF. DNA for the CDR3: TGTGCCAGCAGTGAAGCGAGGGCCAGATTCACAGATACGCAGTATTTT. This chain connects TRBV6-1 to TRBJ2-3; D may be TRBD2 (5 bases). The germline V gene has CDR1 MNHNS and CDR2 SASEGT. V lost 0 bases and J 2 bases, leaving 12 bases between the germline ends. This CDR3 contains 16 residues.

V gene TRBV11-2 combines with J gene TRBJ2-1, with TRBD2 matching 10 bases. The CDR3 contains 15 residues. The V and J ends lost 4 bases and 2 bases, in that order; junction bases with no gene match: 2. Per germline, CDR1 SGHAT and CDR2 FQNNGV. CDR3 nucleotides: TGTGCCAGCAGCTGGACTAGCGGACCCTACAATGAGCAGTTCTTC. Translated, it gives CASSWTSGPYNEQFF.

This clonotype was found a few times. The chain combines TRBV5-1 with TRBJ2-6; 8 nucleotides match TRBD1. The trim removed 4 bases at V and 0 bases at J, leaving 6 bases unmatched. Germline V CDR1 and CDR2: SGHRS, YFSETQ. The CDR3 is 17 amino acids. In DNA form, the CDR3 reads TGCGCCAGCAGCCCGGGACAGGTATTCTCTGGGGCCAACGTCCTGACTTTC. Translated: CASSPGQVFSGANVLTF.

V gene TRBV28 combines with J gene TRBJ2-5; TRBD1 agrees at 8 bases. V gave up 6 bases and J gave up 1 base; unmatched junction bases: 10. The CDR3 loop spans 16 amino acids. CDR1 and CDR2 (germline): MDHEN, SYDVKM. The DNA for the CDR3 is TGTGCCAGCAGCCCCTGGACAGGGAAGGGCCAAGAGACCCAGTACTTC. It encodes CASSPWTGKGQETQYF.

This clonotype was seen repeatedly, ten times or more. The chain couples TRBV6-5 to TRBJ2-1, with D possibly being TRBD2 (6 bases). CDR1 and CDR2 (germline): MNHEY, SVGAGI. V was clipped by 7 bases and J by 1 base, with 14 bases between them. The CDR3 has 15 residues. Here the CDR3 reads CASIGGKGSYNEQFF. In nucleotides, the CDR3 is TGTGCCAGCATCGGGGGAAAGGGTTCCTACAATGAGCAGTTCTTC.

The genes are TRBV21-1 and TRBJ2-3. TRBV21-1 is classified as a pseudogene. CDR3 size: 13 residues. The CDR3, as DNA: TGTGCCAGCAGCAAGCGGGATCGAAGTGCGCAGTATTTT. Amino acids: CASSKRDRSAQYF.

The V gene is TRBV20-1, the J gene TRBJ2-1, with D possibly matching TRBD2 (6 bases). This CDR3 comprises 12 residues. The V end lost 7 bases, the J end lost 9 bases, and 16 bases lay between the germline ends. Germline-derived CDR1 and CDR2 are DFQATT and SNEGSKA (reference sequence). Here the CDR3 DNA reads TGCAGTGTCCCGATCACTAGCTCTGAGCAGTTCTTC. This codes for CSVPITSSEQFF.

The chain has TRBV6-5 and TRBJ1-1; 7 positions match TRBD1. The CDR3 runs 14 residues. The V gene end was trimmed by 6 bases and the J gene end by 3 bases; junction bases not matched to a gene: 7. In germline, CDR1 is MNHEY, CDR2 SVGAGI. The CDR3 spells CASRETGRDTEAFF. The CDR3 nucleotides are TGTGCCAGCAGGGAGACAGGGAGGGACACTGAAGCTTTCTTT.